The 28 T cell receptor beta chains below come from one sample, sequenced in a study of human T cells and chemical hapten exposure. TCRdb reprocessed the RACE reads with MiXCR, giving one entry per CDR3 protein. The table has approximately 160,000 distinct CDR3 sequences, roughly 25% seen once; the top ten hold roughly 2%. The time point: patch test 3, about 24 weeks after DPC sensitization. Stated treatment: therapeutic diphenylcyclopropenone sensitization with weekly scalp DPC. The specimen was whole blood, collected in connection with sensitization to the hapten diphenylcyclopropenone (DPC). Source of these receptors: a woman between 18 and 29 years old with alopecia areata. Some clones in this sample may be carry-over from other donors' samples.

This sequence joins TRBV12-3 or TRBV12-4 and TRBJ1-1; maybe TRBD1 (5 bases). Trimming stripped 3 bases from V and 4 bases from J, with 12 bases between. The CDR3 is 14 residues long. The DNA for the CDR3 is TGTGCCAGCAGTTTTGGGGGGTCGGGCACTGAAGCTTTCTTT. Protein: CASSFGGSGTEAFF.

This clonotype has just one count. V and J are TRBV3-1 and TRBJ2-7, with no clear D. Trimming cost V 1 base and J 7 bases, with 17 bases left between them. CDR3 length: 15 amino acids. Per germline, CDR1 LGHDT and CDR2 YNNKEL (reference sequence). CDR3 nucleotides: TGTGCCAGCAGCCAAGGAGACTCTCCCTCGAGAGAGCAGTACTTC. Protein product: CASSQGDSPSREQYF.

The chain has TRBV7-9 and TRBJ2-3; D remains ambiguous. Germline lookup yields CDR1 SEHNR and CDR2 FQNEAQ (reference sequence). V lost 1 base, J lost 5 bases, and 19 bases lay in between. This CDR3 is 17 amino acids long. CDR3 sequence reads: CASSLVHGPESQDTQYF. The CDR3 nucleotides are TGTGCCAGCAGCTTAGTCCACGGCCCCGAGTCCCAAGATACGCAGTATTTT.

This clonotype was seen more than once but under ten times. This chain links TRBV29-1 with TRBJ1-3; D not resolved. In germline, CDR1 is SQVTM, CDR2 ANQGSEA. This CDR3 comprises 13 residues. V dropped 4 bases and J dropped 1 base, with 8 bases sitting between them. The CDR3, as DNA: TGCAGCGTTGTCCGTCAGTCTGGAAACACCATATATTTT. Its protein product is CSVVRQSGNTIYF.

This clonotype was counted only a few times. CDR3 residues: CASSPGGAEETQYF. As DNA, the CDR3 is TGTGCCAGCAGCCCCGGGGGGGCCGAGGAGACCCAGTACTTC. The chain recombines TRBV4-2 with TRBJ2-5; 8 bases agree with TRBD2. CDR3 length: 14 amino acids. CDR1 LGHNA and CDR2 YNFKEQ come from the germline V gene. After removal of 4 bases from V and 5 bases from J, the junction contained 6 bases not matched to a gene.

The V gene is TRBV18, the J gene TRBJ2-7; no reliable D call. Germline V gene data show CDR1 as KGHSH and CDR2 as LQKENI. The V gene lost 3 bases and the J gene lost 0 bases, with 9 bases spanning the gap. CDR3 length equals 14 residues. In DNA, the CDR3 is TGTGCCAGCTCACCCACGGCGCTCTCCTACGAGCAGTACTTC. It codes for CASSPTALSYEQYF.

This clonotype was found a few times. This sequence joins TRBV29-1 and TRBJ2-7; perhaps TRBD1 as D (5 bases). CDR1 is SQVTM, CDR2 ANQGSEA, per germline. The CDR3 is 14 residues long. V was trimmed by 3 bases and J by 0 bases, leaving 12 bases between them. The chain's CDR3 is CSVDHSGASYEQYF. CDR3 in DNA: TGCAGCGTTGACCATAGTGGGGCCTCCTACGAGCAGTACTTC.

The chain links TRBV2 to TRBJ1-6; TRBD1 agrees at 8 bases. In germline, CDR1 is SNHLY, CDR2 FYNNEI. After removal of 3 bases from V and 7 bases from J, the junction contained 5 bases not matched to a gene. The CDR3 is 15 amino acids. Written as DNA, the CDR3 is TGTGCCAGCAGTGAGAGGACAGGGCCAAATTCACCCCTCCACTTT. Its protein product is CASSERTGPNSPLHF. Variable domain in full (rest from reference TRBV2 and TRBJ1-6): EPEVTQTPSHQVTQMGQEVILRCVPISNHLYFYWYRQILGQKVEFLVSFYNNEISEKSEIFDDQFSVERPDGSNFTLKIRSTKLEDSAMYFCASSERTGPNSPLHFGNGTRLTVT.

The V gene is TRBV7-2, the J gene TRBJ2-1; no reliable D call. Germline CDR1 is SGHTA and CDR2 is FQGNSA. The CDR3 has 16 amino acids. With 0 bases removed from V and 2 bases from J, the gap between germline ends came to 11 bases. CDR3 nucleotides: TGTGCCAGCAGCTTAGCCGGCGGCGGTACCTACAATGAGCAGTTCTTC. Translated: CASSLAGGGTYNEQFF.

The sample holds one count of this clonotype. The J gene is TRBJ2-4, the V gene TRBV4-1, with no clear D. Trimming pared 1 base from V and 4 bases from J, leaving 14 bases between. The CDR3 totals 16 residues. Germline CDR1 and CDR2: MGHRA and YSYEKL. This CDR3 is CASSQGPAGVKNIQYF. In nucleotides, the CDR3 is TGCGCCAGCAGCCAAGGCCCAGCTGGGGTAAAAAACATTCAGTACTTC.

The V gene is TRBV27, the J gene TRBJ2-2; D remains unclear. Trimming cost V 5 bases and J 3 bases, with 10 bases left between them. There are 14 residues in the CDR3. CDR1 and CDR2 (germline): MNHEY, SMNVEV (reference sequence). The CDR3 DNA is TGTGCCAGCAGTCTGTGGACGTACACCGGGGAGCTGTTTTTT. Translation: CASSLWTYTGELFF.

The table lists this clonotype with a few counts. The chain joins TRBV5-5 to TRBJ1-6; 7 nucleotides match TRBD1. Germline V gene data show CDR1 as SGHKS and CDR2 as YYEKEE (reference sequence). V lost 0 bases, J lost 0 bases, and 3 bases stayed unmatched. The length of the CDR3 is 17 residues. The CDR3 bases are TGTGCCAGCAGCTTGGCCCGGACAGGCTCCTATAATTCACCCCTCCACTTT. It is translated as CASSLARTGSYNSPLHF. The whole variable domain, remainder taken from reference TRBV5-5 and TRBJ1-6, is DAGVTQSPTHLIKTRGQQVTLRCSPISGHKSVSWYQQVLGQGPQFIFQYYEKEERGRGNFPDRFSARQFPNYSSELNVNALLLGDSALYLCASSLARTGSYNSPLHFGNGTRLTVT.

At least ten counts were recorded for this clonotype. CDR3 in DNA: TGTGCCAGCGACAACCGGGACACCAATTCACCCCTCCACTTT. It encodes CASDNRDTNSPLHF. The chain links TRBV2 to TRBJ1-6; D possibly corresponds to TRBD1 (6 bases). V was clipped by 8 bases and J by 7 bases, with 15 bases between them. This CDR3 spans 14 amino acids. Germline V gene lookup returns CDR1 SNHLY and CDR2 FYNNEI.

V gene TRBV25-1 combines with J gene TRBJ2-7; D is perhaps TRBD1 (5 bases). The ends were cut back, 6 bases at V and 0 bases at J, with 9 bases in the middle. This CDR3 has 13 residues. CDR1 and CDR2 from the germline V gene are MGHDK and SYGVNS. Here the CDR3 reads CASRVQGSYEQYF. The CDR3 DNA reads as TGTGCCAGCAGAGTTCAGGGCTCCTACGAGCAGTACTTC.

This clonotype was seen more than once but under ten times. The V and J genes are TRBV20-1 and TRBJ2-3; D not resolved. Trimming took 6 bases from V and 1 from J, leaving 8 bases between them. The CDR3 is 12 amino acids. Germline V gene lookup returns CDR1 DFQATT and CDR2 SNEGSKA (reference sequence). The DNA for the CDR3 is TGCAGTGCAAGCTATCGCACAGATACGCAGTATTTT. It encodes CSASYRTDTQYF.

This clonotype appeared once. The CDR3 sequence: CASSLAETGGGYTF. The CDR3 DNA reads TGTGCCAGCAGCTTAGCGGAAACAGGCGGAGGCTACACCTTC. The J gene is TRBJ1-2, the V gene TRBV7-9; D perhaps matches TRBD1 (5 bases). V was clipped by 0 bases and J by 8 bases, with 13 bases between them. This CDR3 has 14 amino acids. Germline assignment: CDR1 SEHNR and CDR2 FQNEAQ (reference sequence).

This clonotype appeared a few times. V is TRBV7-9 and J is TRBJ1-1; D gene ambiguous. This CDR3 has 14 amino acids. Between the trimmed V and J ends, which lost 5 bases and 4 bases, there was a span of 14 bases. Germline assignment: CDR1 SEHNR and CDR2 FQNEAQ (reference sequence). In nucleotides, the CDR3 is TGTGCCAGCAGCCCCGGTCCCCGGGGCACTGAAGCTTTCTTT. It translates to CASSPGPRGTEAFF.

The chain recombines TRBV5-1 with TRBJ2-2, with 8 bases identical to TRBD1. V shed 4 bases, J shed 6 bases, and the junction held 11 bases outside the gene matches. This CDR3 is built from 16 residues. Germline assignment: CDR1 SGHRS and CDR2 YFSETQ. CDR3 nucleotide sequence: TGCGCCAGCAGCCGCCGTCAGGGGGCGGTCTCCGGGGAGCTGTTTTTT. Its protein is CASSRRQGAVSGELFF.

This chain uses TRBV6-2 or TRBV6-3 with TRBJ2-2; D unresolved. From germline, CDR1 is MNHEY and CDR2 SVGEGT. V was pared by 6 bases and J by 5 bases, with 4 bases between. The CDR3 is 11 residues long. CDR3: CASRGTGELFF. CDR3 nucleotides: TGTGCCAGCAGGGGAACCGGGGAGCTGTTTTTT.

This sequence joins TRBV7-2 and TRBJ1-2; a possible D gene is TRBD1 (5 bases). Between the trimmed V and J ends, which lost 5 bases and 4 bases, there was a span of 11 bases. The CDR3 runs to 13 residues. Looked up from germline, CDR1 is SGHTA and CDR2 is FQGNSA. Here the CDR3 reads CASSQGVGYGYTF. The CDR3 DNA sequence: TGTGCCAGCAGCCAAGGGGTTGGCTATGGCTACACCTTC.

The DNA for the CDR3 is TGCGCCAGCAGCCAAGTTGGGTCAGAGACCCAGTACTTC. It specifies CASSQVGSETQYF. V usage is TRBV4-1 and J usage is TRBJ2-5; D unresolved. Germline V lookup: CDR1 MGHRA, CDR2 YSYEKL. Trimming took 1 base from V and 4 from J, leaving 7 bases between them. The CDR3 runs 13 residues.

In regard to this clonotype: A read error may account for a junction end that differs from germline. The rearrangement uses TRBV25-1 and TRBJ2-7; D gene ambiguous. Germline loops: CDR1 MGHDK, CDR2 SYGVNS. The CDR3 has 10 residues. The CDR3 here is CVSEGYEQYF. CDR3 nucleotides: TGTGTCAGCGAAGGTTACGAGCAGTACTTC.

CDR3 residues: CASSQDLAGARNEQFF. In DNA form, the CDR3 reads TGCGCCAGCAGCCAAGACCTAGCGGGGGCGAGAAATGAGCAGTTCTTC. The rearrangement uses TRBV4-1 and TRBJ2-1, with 10 bases that match TRBD2. The CDR3 loop spans 16 amino acids. The V gene's germline CDR1 is MGHRA and CDR2 YSYEKL. The V gene end was trimmed by 0 bases and the J gene end by 7 bases; junction bases not matched to a gene: 6.

The chain carries TRBV2 and TRBJ2-7; no reliable D call. CDR3 length: 12 amino acids. Germline CDR1 SNHLY, CDR2 FYNNEI. The germline V and J ends were trimmed by 3 bases and 10 bases, with 13 bases remaining between them. This chain's CDR3 is CASSDATSNQYF. The CDR3 DNA reads TGTGCCAGCAGTGACGCGACTTCGAATCAGTACTTC.

This clonotype was counted between two and nine times. V gene TRBV27 combines with J gene TRBJ2-1; D gene ambiguous. The CDR3 contains 13 residues. Germline assignment: CDR1 MNHEY and CDR2 SMNVEV (reference sequence). V shed 2 bases and J shed 6 bases, with 8 bases lying between them. CDR3 in amino acids: CASSLSQSNEQFF. CDR3 nucleotide sequence: TGTGCCAGCAGTTTAAGCCAGAGCAATGAGCAGTTCTTC.

The rearrangement links TRBV29-1 to TRBJ2-5; 9 bases match TRBD1. The CDR3 sequence is 14 residues long. The trim removed 1 base at V and 4 bases at J, leaving 4 bases unmatched. Looked up from germline, CDR1 is SQVTM and CDR2 is ANQGSEA. CDR3 nucleotide sequence: TGCAGCGTTGAAGGGGGACAGGGAGGAGAGACCCAGTACTTC. Its protein is CSVEGGQGGETQYF. Full variable domain (rest looked up from reference TRBV29-1 and TRBJ2-5): SAVISQKPSRDICQRGTSLTIQCQVDSQVTMMFWYRQQPGQSLTLIATANQGSEATYESGFVIDKFPISRPNLTFSTLTVSNMSPEDSSIYLCSVEGGQGGETQYFGPGTRLLVL.

The chain is built from TRBV12-3 or TRBV12-4 and TRBJ1-2; D remains unclear. CDR3 length: 15 residues. V lost 1 base, J lost 0 bases, and 9 bases lay in between. The CDR3 nucleotides read TGTGCCAGCAGTTTAGGGCATATAGCTAACTATGGCTACACCTTC. Amino acids: CASSLGHIANYGYTF.

This sequence joins TRBV10-3 and TRBJ1-2; possibly TRBD1 for D (5 bases). Between the trimmed V and J ends, which lost 7 bases and 2 bases, there was a span of 14 bases. The V gene's germline CDR1 is ENHRY and CDR2 SYGVKD. CDR3 length: 14 amino acids. CDR3 sequence: CAITPVGANYGYTF. In nucleotides, the CDR3 is TGTGCCATCACCCCGGTAGGGGCAAACTATGGCTACACCTTC.